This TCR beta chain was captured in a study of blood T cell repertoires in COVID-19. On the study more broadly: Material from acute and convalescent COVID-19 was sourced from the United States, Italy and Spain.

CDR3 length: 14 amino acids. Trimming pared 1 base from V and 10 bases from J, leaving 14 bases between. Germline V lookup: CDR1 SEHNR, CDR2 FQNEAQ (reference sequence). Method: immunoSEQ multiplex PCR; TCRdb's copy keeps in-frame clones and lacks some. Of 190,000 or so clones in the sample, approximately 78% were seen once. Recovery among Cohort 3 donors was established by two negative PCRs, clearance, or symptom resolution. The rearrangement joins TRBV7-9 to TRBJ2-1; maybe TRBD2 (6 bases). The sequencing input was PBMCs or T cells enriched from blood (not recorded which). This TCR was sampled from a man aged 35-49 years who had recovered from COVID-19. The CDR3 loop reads CASSLGGLLREQFF. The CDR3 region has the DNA TGTGCCAGCAGCTTAGGGGGACTTTTGAGGGAGCAGTTCTTC.